This TCR beta chain originates from a study of human T cells and chemical hapten exposure. TCRdb used MiXCR to reprocess the RACE reads, holding one entry per CDR3 protein. Of 300,000 to 450,000 distinct CDR3 sequences detected, around 5.5% appear once; the ten largest clones hold roughly 2.6%. Stated time point: pre-sensitization, week 0. Sample treatment: therapeutic diphenylcyclopropenone sensitization with weekly scalp DPC. Total RNA was extracted from unfractionated whole blood. General study findings and limits: TCRs exceeding 1 in 1000 frequency stayed unchanged with DPC sensitization. Relative to controls, expanded TCRs formed significantly more large CDR3 similarity clusters.

This clonotype was counted at least ten times. Its antigen is currently unknown. This receptor was taken from a woman in her forties or fifties with alopecia areata. Some clones in this sample may be carry-over from other donors' samples. The sequencing used whole blood, collected in connection with sensitization to the hapten diphenylcyclopropenone (DPC).

CDR3 protein: CASSERLGDTQYF. Written as DNA, the CDR3 is TGTGCCAGCAGTGAAAGGCTAGGAGATACGCAGTATTTT. The V and J genes are TRBV2 and TRBJ2-3; the D is unclear. The CDR3 contains 13 residues. Germline V gives CDR1 SNHLY, CDR2 FYNNEI. Trimming removed 2 bases at V and 5 bases at J, with 8 bases between.